This T cell receptor beta chain was identified during a study of blood T cell repertoires in COVID-19. Study-wide background: Donors in the United States, Italy and Spain gave samples during acute or convalescent COVID-19.

As originally analysed: Reference gene primers were amplified, and this amplification served to estimate nucleated cell counts. Repertoires were generated with immunoSEQ multiplex PCR, while TCRdb's copy carries only in-frame clones and drops some. That table is the source of V, J and clone size, and D and trimming were worked out from the DNA. The sample carries about 48,000 clones, over 80% recorded once. This clone was seen a single time. The specimen was peripheral blood. The TCR sequence derives from a man aged 70 or older with acute or convalescent COVID-19.

The CDR3 spells CASSSSGRRSYEQYF. The CDR3 region has the DNA TGTGCCAGCAGCTCTAGCGGGAGGAGGTCCTACGAGCAGTACTTC. The chain is built from TRBV7-2 and TRBJ2-7; 11 nucleotides align to TRBD2. V gave up 4 bases and J gave up 1 base; unmatched junction bases: 3. Per the germline V gene, CDR1 is SGHTA and CDR2 is FQGNSA. CDR3 size: 15 residues.